The 2 T cell receptor beta chains below all came from one sample that was sequenced in a study of blood T cell repertoires in COVID-19. Sequenced by immunoSEQ multiplex PCR; TCRdb stores in-frame clones only, minus some. This table holds approximately 210,000 clones, approximately 82% found once. Sequenced material: peripheral blood. Receptor source: a woman in her seventies with active or convalescent COVID-19.

This clone showed up just a few times. This chain links TRBV12-3 or TRBV12-4 with TRBJ1-2; 8 bases fit TRBD1. V was clipped by 7 bases and J by 7 bases; unmatched bases: 8. This CDR3 comprises 13 residues. This CDR3 is CASNSGTGFGYTF. Written as DNA, the CDR3 is TGTGCCAGCAATTCCGGGACAGGCTTTGGCTACACCTTC.

This clone was recorded a few times. Other DNA sequences in this sample translate to the same CDR3. The V and J genes are TRBV4-1 and TRBJ1-4, with 9 bases fitting TRBD1. This CDR3 spans 15 amino acids. Trimming cost V 3 bases and J 7 bases; bases outside gene matches: 6. Germline CDR1 and CDR2: MGHRA and YSYEKL. CDR3 region: CASSQRDRAAEKLFF. CDR3 bases: TGCGCCAGCAGCCAGAGGGACAGGGCGGCTGAAAAACTGTTTTTT.